Listed below are T cell receptor beta chains from one sample, sequenced in a study of regulatory T cells in long-lasting Graves disease. A single record per CDR3 protein comes from TCRdb applying MiXCR to the multiplex PCR reads. The table shows roughly 560,000 distinct CDR3 sequences, with around 12% occurring only once. This sample was also put to use in a study of T cells in Graves' hyperthyroidism and ophthalmopathy.

The specimen comprised peripheral blood mononuclear cells (PBMCs), sampled at new diagnosis, from a patient treated with antithyroid drugs. Receptor source: a woman aged 25 to 39 with Graves disease. The conserved cysteine and the conserved F or W are not part of the CDR3 here. Clone size is stated in some rows and not others, as once, few, many or a class when expanded.

CDR3aa: ASSTQKVEAQF
abundance: many
v_gene: TRBV7-9
j_gene: TRBJ2-1

CDR3aa: SVLRAGSGELF
abundance: few
v_gene: TRBV29-1
j_gene: TRBJ2-2

CDR3aa: ASSTRLAGGPSGANVLT
abundance: NA
v_gene: TRBV9
j_gene: TRBJ2-6

CDR3aa: SVSPQPANTEAF
abundance: many
v_gene: TRBV29-1
j_gene: TRBJ1-1

CDR3aa: ASSQLGQGRETQY
abundance: many
v_gene: TRBV6-1
j_gene: TRBJ2-5

CDR3aa: ASSLGVAGPYNEQF
abundance: few
v_gene: TRBV19
j_gene: TRBJ2-1

CDR3aa: ASSSRDPWDRAYEQY
abundance: many
v_gene: TRBV7-9
j_gene: TRBJ2-7

CDR3aa: AISVVGTEQY
abundance: many
v_gene: TRBV10-3
j_gene: TRBJ2-7

CDR3aa: SVVRDSWAF
abundance: many
v_gene: TRBV29-1
j_gene: TRBJ1-1

CDR3aa: ASSLVSVAGEQY
abundance: many
v_gene: TRBV12-3/TRBV12-4
j_gene: TRBJ2-7

CDR3aa: ASSFRRNDQPQH
abundance: few
v_gene: TRBV19
j_gene: TRBJ1-5

CDR3aa: ASSLGQINTQY
abundance: many
v_gene: TRBV11-2
j_gene: TRBJ2-3

CDR3aa: ASSHRTGHVEKLF
abundance: many
v_gene: TRBV6-2/TRBV6-3
j_gene: TRBJ1-4

CDR3aa: AIRPTSANEQF
abundance: many
v_gene: TRBV10-3
j_gene: TRBJ2-1

CDR3aa: ASSRGLVSTDTQY
abundance: many
v_gene: TRBV11-2
j_gene: TRBJ2-3

CDR3aa: ATSDYRGVLNEQF
abundance: many
v_gene: TRBV24-1
j_gene: TRBJ2-1

CDR3aa: ASSSDYPDTQY
abundance: many
v_gene: TRBV7-2
j_gene: TRBJ2-3

CDR3aa: ASTRSYNEQF
abundance: many
v_gene: TRBV28
j_gene: TRBJ2-1

CDR3aa: ASEGGAVSSSNQPQH
abundance: many
v_gene: TRBV2
j_gene: TRBJ1-5

CDR3aa: ASSLQGSSGQETQY
abundance: NA
v_gene: TRBV7-2
j_gene: TRBJ2-5

CDR3aa: ASSDPYAGQF
abundance: many
v_gene: TRBV2
j_gene: TRBJ2-1

CDR3aa: AWSGTGATYYGYT
abundance: NA
v_gene: TRBV30
j_gene: TRBJ1-2

CDR3aa: ASSFQGGDTQY
abundance: many
v_gene: TRBV7-3
j_gene: TRBJ2-3

CDR3aa: ASSAGGGTYNEQF
abundance: many
v_gene: TRBV2
j_gene: TRBJ2-1

CDR3aa: SARASTGVNSPLH
abundance: NA
v_gene: TRBV20-1
j_gene: TRBJ1-6

CDR3aa: ASSLSRSSPLH
abundance: NA
v_gene: TRBV27
j_gene: TRBJ1-6

CDR3aa: ASSPGTGRLTDTQY
abundance: many
v_gene: TRBV18
j_gene: TRBJ2-3

CDR3aa: ASNPGAGTGDEKLF
abundance: many
v_gene: TRBV27
j_gene: TRBJ1-4

CDR3aa: ASSFAGLNTGELF
abundance: NA
v_gene: TRBV28
j_gene: TRBJ2-2

CDR3aa: AVSQGSKETQY
abundance: few
v_gene: TRBV10-3
j_gene: TRBJ2-5

CDR3aa: ASSSTSGGAYEQY
abundance: few
v_gene: TRBV6-2/TRBV6-3
j_gene: TRBJ2-7

CDR3aa: ASSQIQGRNEQY
abundance: many
v_gene: TRBV7-9
j_gene: TRBJ2-7

CDR3aa: ASSYAYRVEYYGYT
abundance: many
v_gene: TRBV6-9
j_gene: TRBJ1-2

CDR3aa: ASSGNGNEQF
abundance: few
v_gene: TRBV10-2
j_gene: TRBJ2-1

CDR3aa: ATSSRDRYQPQH
abundance: many
v_gene: TRBV6-2/TRBV6-3
j_gene: TRBJ1-5

CDR3aa: ASSPLIPGTPNAGELF
abundance: NA
v_gene: TRBV18
j_gene: TRBJ2-2

CDR3aa: ASSLQGDNYGYT
abundance: many
v_gene: TRBV6-1
j_gene: TRBJ1-2

CDR3aa: ASRFQGGETQY
abundance: NA
v_gene: TRBV12-3/TRBV12-4
j_gene: TRBJ2-5

CDR3aa: ASSFGAGYT
abundance: many
v_gene: TRBV12-3/TRBV12-4
j_gene: TRBJ1-2

CDR3aa: ASGNGVGEQY
abundance: many
v_gene: TRBV12-5
j_gene: TRBJ2-7

CDR3aa: ATRREGTDTQY
abundance: many
v_gene: TRBV10-3
j_gene: TRBJ2-3